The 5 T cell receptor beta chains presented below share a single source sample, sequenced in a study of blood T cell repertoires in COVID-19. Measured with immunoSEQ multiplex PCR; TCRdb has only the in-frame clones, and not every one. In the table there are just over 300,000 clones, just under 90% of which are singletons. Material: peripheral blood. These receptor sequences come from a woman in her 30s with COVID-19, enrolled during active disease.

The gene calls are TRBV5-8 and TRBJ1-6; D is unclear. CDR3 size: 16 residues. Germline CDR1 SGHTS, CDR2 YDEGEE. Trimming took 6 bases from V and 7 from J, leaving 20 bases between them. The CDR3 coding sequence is TGTGCCAGCATCCTCGGCTGGGCCAGGTCAAATTCACCCCTCCACTTT. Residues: CASILGWARSNSPLHF.

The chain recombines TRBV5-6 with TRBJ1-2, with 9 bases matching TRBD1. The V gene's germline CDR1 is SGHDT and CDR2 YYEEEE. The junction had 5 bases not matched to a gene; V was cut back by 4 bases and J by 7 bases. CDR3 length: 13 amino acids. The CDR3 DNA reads TGTGCCAGCAGCCGGGACAGGGCAAGTGGCTACACCTTC. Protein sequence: CASSRDRASGYTF.

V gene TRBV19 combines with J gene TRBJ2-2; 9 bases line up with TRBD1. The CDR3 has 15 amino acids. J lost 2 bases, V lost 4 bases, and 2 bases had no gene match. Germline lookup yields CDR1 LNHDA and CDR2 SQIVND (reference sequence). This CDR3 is CASSKGQGNTGELFF. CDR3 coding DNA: TGTGCCAGTAGTAAGGGACAGGGAAACACCGGGGAGCTGTTTTTT.

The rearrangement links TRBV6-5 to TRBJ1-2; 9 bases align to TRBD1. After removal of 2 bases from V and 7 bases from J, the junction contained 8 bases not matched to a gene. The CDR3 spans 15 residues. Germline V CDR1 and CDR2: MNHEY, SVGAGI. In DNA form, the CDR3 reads TGTGCCAGCAGTTACAGGGACAGGGAGGTCCGTGGCTACACCTTC. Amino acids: CASSYRDREVRGYTF.

The CDR3 protein is CASSSNPGQRYNEQFF. The CDR3 DNA is TGTGCCAGCAGCTCAAACCCGGGACAGAGGTACAATGAGCAGTTCTTC. V is TRBV11-2 and J is TRBJ2-1, with 7 positions matching TRBD1. This CDR3 has 16 amino acids. CDR1 is SGHAT and CDR2 is FQNNGV in the germline V gene. Trimming removed 4 bases from V and 4 bases from J; junction bases left unmatched: 10.